These T cell receptor beta chains were read from a single sample in a study of cytomegalovirus exposure and HLA in healthy donors. Generated by immunoSEQ multiplex PCR, the TCRdb table keeps only in-frame clones and is missing some. The sample yields some 120,000 clones, around four fifths seen once. The specimen sequenced was PBMCs. The receptors were gathered from a young man in good health and CMV-seronegative. CDR3s include the opening cysteine and the closing phenylalanine or tryptophan. D genes are given only for firm matches. Expanded clones are given a class, and other clones once, few, many or no size at all.

>TRBJ2-1|TRBV27|.|TRBD2
TGTGCCAGCAGTTTATTTTTCGTAGCGGGAGAAAACAATGAGCAGTTCTTC
CASSLFFVAGENNEQFF
>TRBJ2-5|TRBV28|.|.
TGTGCCAGCAGTTTATGGCCAGGGGTCCAAGAGACCCAGTACTTC
CASSLWPGVQETQYF
>TRBJ1-5|TRBV19|.|TRBD1
TGTGCCAGTAGTCCCGGGACAGGGAGGGATCAGCCCCAGCATTTT
CASSPGTGRDQPQHF
>TRBJ1-2|TRBV5-4|.|TRBD1
TGTGCCAGCAGCTTGGCACAGGGGAGTGGTGGCTACACCTTC
CASSLAQGSGGYTF
>TRBJ1-2|TRBV6-5|.|.
TGTGCCAGCAGCCCCGGACAGATCCATAACTATGGCTACACCTTC
CASSPGQIHNYGYTF
>TRBJ2-1|TRBV13|.|TRBD2
TGTGCCAGCAGCTCGATGGAGACCACTAGCGGGAGGGCCCCCTACAATGAGCAGTTCTTC
CASSSMETTSGRAPYNEQFF
>TRBJ2-7|TRBV5-3|.|.
TGTGCCAGAAGCATAGATTCGGGGTTTACCTACGAGCAGTACTTC
CARSIDSGFTYEQYF
>TRBJ2-3|TRBV5-4|.|TRBD1
TGTGCCAGCAGCCCCGGGACAGGGATGGAGGATGACACAGATACGCAGTATTTT
CASSPGTGMEDDTDTQYF
>TRBJ2-7|TRBV9|.|TRBD2
TGTGCCAGCAGCGGCACCCTCCTCCCTAGCGGGGACTACGAGCAGTACTTC
CASSGTLLPSGDYEQYF
>TRBJ2-3|TRBV4-1|.|.
TGCGCCAGCAGATTCCGGGACACCGATAAACACACAGATACGCAGTATTTT
CASRFRDTDKHTDTQYF
>TRBJ2-7|TRBV7-2|.|TRBD1
TGTGCCAGCAGCTTAGTCGGGACAGGTCTCAACGAGCAGTACTTC
CASSLVGTGLNEQYF
>TRBJ2-7|TRBV5-1|.|TRBD1
TGCGCCAGCAGCCGGGGGTCCGGACAGGGAAGGAACGAGCAGTACTTC
CASSRGSGQGRNEQYF
>TRBJ2-3|TRBV6-4|.|TRBD1
TGTGCCAGCAGCCGACAGGGGGGCACAGATACGCAGTATTTT
CASSRQGGTDTQYF
>TRBJ2-7|TRBV29-1|few|.
TGCAGCGTGGCCCCAGATTCCTACGAGCAGTACTTC
CSVAPDSYEQYF
>TRBJ2-7|TRBV28|.|TRBD1
TGTGCCAGCAGTTCGGCCGGGACAGGGAGCTACGAGCAGTACTTC
CASSSAGTGSYEQYF
>TRBJ2-1|TRBV7-9|once|TRBD2
TGTGCCAGCAGCTTAGGGCTAGCGGGGGAGGGCAATGAGCAGTTCTTC
CASSLGLAGEGNEQFF
>TRBJ2-7|TRBV5-4|.|TRBD2
TGTGCCAGCAGCTTGGTGCGGGAGTCTGGGGAGCAGTACTTC
CASSLVRESGEQYF
>TRBJ2-2|TRBV4-3|once|TRBD1
TGCGCCAGCAGCCAAGACCGGACAGGGTCGACCGGGGAGCTGTTTTTT
CASSQDRTGSTGELFF
>TRBJ1-2|TRBV6-6|.|.
TGTGCCAGCCTACGGGGGGAGCTTACAAACTATGGCTACACCTTC
CASLRGELTNYGYTF
>TRBJ2-5|TRBV4-3|.|TRBD2
TGCGCCAGCAGTCTGACTAGCGGGGGAGCGGAGACCCAGTACTTC
CASSLTSGGAETQYF
>TRBJ1-1|TRBV9|few|.
TGTGCCAGCAGCGCGACAGCCCGAAACACTGAAGCTTTCTTT
CASSATARNTEAFF
>TRBJ2-3|TRBV7-2|once|.
TGTGCCAGCAGCTTAGTCGGGCAAGGGGCAGATACGCAGTATTTT
CASSLVGQGADTQYF
>TRBJ1-5|TRBV4-1|few|.
TGCGCCAGCAGCCAGACAACTGGCAGAAACTATCAGCCCCAGCATTTT
CASSQTTGRNYQPQHF
>TRBJ2-3|TRBV7-6|.|.
TGTGCCAGCACCCAATCAGCGGGCCTGACAGATACGCAGTATTTT
CASTQSAGLTDTQYF
>TRBJ2-7|TRBV5-1|.|TRBD1
TGCGCCAGCAGCAGAGGGGACAGGGGTTCCTACGAGCAGTACTTC
CASSRGDRGSYEQYF
>TRBJ2-5|TRBV7-2|.|TRBD2
TGTGCCAGCAGCTCCTGGACTAGCGATTTAGCCCAGTACTTC
CASSSWTSDLAQYF
>TRBJ1-2|TRBV5-1|.|.
TGCGCCAGCAGCTTGGACAGTCTGGATGGCTACACCTTC
CASSLDSLDGYTF
>TRBJ1-6|TRBV4-1|.|.
TGCGCCAGCAGCCAAGTGACGGGACTTAATTCACCCCTCCACTTT
CASSQVTGLNSPLHF
>TRBJ1-2|TRBV2|.|.
TGTGCCAGCACCCGGGACTATGGCTACACCTTC
CASTRDYGYTF
>TRBJ2-7|TRBV25-1|once|TRBD2
TGTGCCAGCACCTTTAGCGGGAGTGGTGAGCAGTACTTC
CASTFSGSGEQYF
>TRBJ1-5|TRBV2|.|TRBD1
TGTGCCAGCAGTAGGGAACAGGGGAGGCAGCCCCAGCATTTT
CASSREQGRQPQHF
>TRBJ1-1|TRBV7-2|.|TRBD1
TGTGCCAGCAGCTTACAGGGGGCGAAGACTGAAGCTTTCTTT
CASSLQGAKTEAFF
>TRBJ1-5|TRBV28|.|.
TGTGCCAGCAGTTTCAGGGTTCAGCCCCAGCATTTT
CASSFRVQPQHF
>TRBJ1-6|TRBV5-1|few|.
TGCGCCAGCAGCTTGGGGCAGGTGGGTAATTCACCCCTCCACTTT
CASSLGQVGNSPLHF
>TRBJ2-3|TRBV7-6|.|TRBD2
TGTGCCAGCAGCTTAGTAGGCGGGGGGGCTTCCACAGATACGCAGTATTTT
CASSLVGGGASTDTQYF